Below, 5 T cell receptor beta chains from the same sample are listed, as sequenced in a study of identical twins (dated by TCRdb to the mid-2010s). Library method: 5' RACE. The instrument given in TCRdb is Illumina HiSeq 2000. TCRdb reprocessing: public reads trimmed at Q25 with fastp, clones called with MiXCR, in-frame beta chains kept. When rows share a CDR3 protein, they turn into one entry using the most common DNA and genes. The sample table records approximately 500,000 distinct CDR3 sequences; about 24% of these occur just once. Clones ranked in the top ten supply 2.9% of the sample. The same sample was also studied in work on T cells expressing NK-cell markers.

Sequenced sample: CD4+ T cells sorted from blood. Receptor source: a woman aged 18-29 years in good health.

The chain joins TRBV5-1 to TRBJ2-1; tentative D call: TRBD1 (5 bases). This CDR3 region has 20 residues. Trimming left V 2 bases short and J 2 bases short, with 26 bases between. Per germline, CDR1 SGHRS and CDR2 YFSETQ. The DNA for the CDR3 is TGCGCCAGCAGCTTCCCGGCGCAGGGAACTACCTCGGCGACCTACAATGAGCAGTTCTTC. Translating gives CASSFPAQGTTSATYNEQFF. The whole variable domain, remainder taken from reference TRBV5-1 and TRBJ2-1, is KAGVTQTPRYLIKTRGQQVTLSCSPISGHRSVSWYQQTPGQGLQFLFEYFSETQRNKGNFPGRFSGRQFSNSRSEMNVSTLELGDSALYLCASSFPAQGTTSATYNEQFFGPGTRLTVL.

CDR3 loop: CSVESSVGAAQYF. The CDR3 coding sequence is TGCAGCGTTGAATCCTCAGTCGGGGCGGCGCAGTACTTC. The J gene is TRBJ2-7, the V gene TRBV29-1; possibly TRBD1 or TRBD2 for D (5 bases each). This CDR3 has 13 amino acids. With 2 bases removed from V and 9 bases from J, the gap between germline ends came to 17 bases. The germline V gene has CDR1 SQVTM and CDR2 ANQGSEA.

This clonotype was counted many times. J is TRBJ2-3 and V is TRBV12-3 or TRBV12-4; 8 nucleotides agree with TRBD1. This CDR3 contains 16 residues. Losses at the gene ends were 3 bases for V and 5 bases for J; bases not matched to a gene: 10. CDR3 DNA: TGTGCCAGCAGTTTTTTTGTAGGACAGGGCATAGATACGCAGTATTTT. Translated, it gives CASSFFVGQGIDTQYF.

This clonotype appeared many times. The J gene is TRBJ2-2, the V gene TRBV27; 9 bases are shared with TRBD1. The junction had 2 bases not matched to a gene; V was cut back by 5 bases and J by 4 bases. The germline V gene has CDR1 MNHEY and CDR2 SMNVEV (reference sequence). This CDR3 comprises 14 residues. CDR3 sequence: CASSNRGRTGELFF. CDR3 coding DNA: TGTGCCAGCAGTAACAGGGGGCGCACCGGGGAGCTGTTTTTT.

This rearrangement joins TRBV6-2 or TRBV6-3 to TRBJ2-1; maybe TRBD2 (6 bases). V was shortened by 8 bases and J by 5 bases, with 16 bases between the two germline ends. This CDR3 is built from 14 residues. The germline V gene encodes CDR1 MNHEY and CDR2 SVGEGT. Here the CDR3 reads CASLNGGADNEQFF. CDR3 nucleotide sequence: TGTGCCAGCTTAAACGGGGGAGCGGACAATGAGCAGTTCTTC.